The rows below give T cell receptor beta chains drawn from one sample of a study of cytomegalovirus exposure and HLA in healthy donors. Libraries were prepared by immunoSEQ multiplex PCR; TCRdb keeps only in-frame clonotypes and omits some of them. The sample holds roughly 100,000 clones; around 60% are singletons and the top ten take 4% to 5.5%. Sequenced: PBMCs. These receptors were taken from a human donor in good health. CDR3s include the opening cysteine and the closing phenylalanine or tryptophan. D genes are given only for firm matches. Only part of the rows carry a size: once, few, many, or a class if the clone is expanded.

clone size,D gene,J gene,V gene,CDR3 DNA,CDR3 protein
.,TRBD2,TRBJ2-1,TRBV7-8,TGTGCCAGCAGCTCGAAGCGGGAGAGCTCCTACAATGAGCAGTTCTTC,CASSSKRESSYNEQFF
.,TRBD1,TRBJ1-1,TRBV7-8,TGTGCGAGCACCGGGACAGCCACAACTGAAGCTTTCTTT,CASTGTATTEAFF
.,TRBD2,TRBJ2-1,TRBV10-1,TGCGCCAGCAGTCCAGCCGGGACTACATTCTACAATGAGCAGTTCTTC,CASSPAGTTFYNEQFF
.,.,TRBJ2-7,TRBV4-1,TGCGCCAGCAGCCAAACGGACAGAGGGCTCTACGAGCAGTACTTC,CASSQTDRGLYEQYF
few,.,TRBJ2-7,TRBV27,TGTGCCAGCAGTTCTGCTTTGAGTAGCGCGTACGAGCAGTACTTC,CASSSALSSAYEQYF
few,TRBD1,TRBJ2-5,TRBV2,TGTGCCGGAAGGACAGGGTTAGGAGAGACCCAGTACTTC,CAGRTGLGETQYF
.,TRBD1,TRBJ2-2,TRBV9,TGTGCCAGCGCCAGGGGGACCGGGGAGCTGTTTTTT,CASARGTGELFF
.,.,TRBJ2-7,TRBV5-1,TGCGCCAGCAGCTTGGTCGGTAATTCCTACGAGCAGTACTTC,CASSLVGNSYEQYF
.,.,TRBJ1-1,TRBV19,TGTGCCAGTAGTATCGGGGTAAACGCTGAAGCTTTCTTT,CASSIGVNAEAFF
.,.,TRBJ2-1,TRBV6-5,TGTGCCAGCAGGCGAACACAGGGTAATGAGCAGTTCTTC,CASRRTQGNEQFF
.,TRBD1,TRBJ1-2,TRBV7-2,TGTGCCAGCAGCTTAGCACCGGGACAGGGTATTGGCTACACCTTC,CASSLAPGQGIGYTF
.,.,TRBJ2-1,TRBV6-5,TGTGCCAGCGGAGAAACCGGGACACGATACAATGAGCAGTTCTTC,CASGETGTRYNEQFF
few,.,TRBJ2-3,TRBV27,TGTGCCAGTCGCGAGGGTGGGGGAGGACTTCCAGATACGCAGTATTTT,CASREGGGGLPDTQYF
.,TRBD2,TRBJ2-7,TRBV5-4,TGTGCCAGCAGCCTTCGGGCTAGCGGGTCTCACGAGCAGTACTTC,CASSLRASGSHEQYF
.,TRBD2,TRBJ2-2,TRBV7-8,TGTGCCAGCAGGGCAGGCGGGAGGGGGACCGGGGAGCTGTTTTTT,CASRAGGRGTGELFF
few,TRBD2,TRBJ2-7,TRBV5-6,TGTGCCAGCAGATTACTAGCGGAGTACGAGCAGTACTTC,CASRLLAEYEQYF
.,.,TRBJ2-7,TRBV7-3,TGTGCCAGCAGCCCTACCCAGGGTTCCTACGAGCAGTACTTC,CASSPTQGSYEQYF
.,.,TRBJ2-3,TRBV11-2,TGTGCCAGCAGCTTACTTATAGCGGCGCAGTATTTT,CASSLLIAAQYF